A selection of T cell receptor beta chains follows, all from one sample in a study of blood T cells in healthy people across ages. In TCRdb, the 5' RACE reads were re-called with MiXCR into one record per CDR3 protein. This table has about 800,000 distinct CDR3 sequences, around a quarter appearing once. The same sample was also used in a study of T cells of mothers and their children.

The source material was blood. These receptors were collected from a boy younger than 18 in good health. CDR3s include the opening cysteine and the closing phenylalanine or tryptophan. D genes are given only for firm matches. Only part of the rows carry a size: once, few, many, or a class if the clone is expanded.

j_gene | v_gene | d_gene | abundance | CDR3nt | CDR3aa
TRBJ2-5 | TRBV5-1 | TRBD1 | many | TGCGCCAGCAGCTCCCATACAACCCCGGGACAGGTGGTCAGACAAGAGACCCAGTACTTC | CASSSHTTPGQVVRQETQYF
TRBJ2-1 | TRBV24-1 | NA | few | TGTGCCACCAGGACAGAATACAATGAGCAGTTCTTC | CATRTEYNEQFF
TRBJ2-1 | TRBV9 | NA | few | TGTGCCAGCAGCTTTTGGGGGACCACGTACAATGAGCAGTTCTTC | CASSFWGTTYNEQFF
TRBJ1-5 | TRBV30 | NA | NA | TGTGCCTGGAGTGAACAGGTCAATCAGCCCCAGCATTTT | CAWSEQVNQPQHF
TRBJ2-2 | TRBV7-9 | TRBD2 | few | TGTGCCAGCAGCCCCATCGGACTAGCGGGAGGCACCGGGGAGCTGTTTTTT | CASSPIGLAGGTGELFF
TRBJ2-7 | TRBV6-1 | NA | few | TGTGCCAGCAGCGCCGGGGTGAACTCCTACGAGCAGTACTTC | CASSAGVNSYEQYF
TRBJ2-2 | TRBV7-9 | NA | few | TGTGCCAGCAGCTTCCCCGTGGAGTCCCCCCCGTGGACCGGGGAGCTGTTTTTT | CASSFPVESPPWTGELFF
TRBJ2-3 | TRBV24-1 | NA | many | TGTGCCACCAGTGTTGGGGAAACGCAGTATTTT | CATSVGETQYF
TRBJ2-1 | TRBV24-1 | TRBD2 | NA | TGTGCCACCAGTGAACATATGACTAGCGGGAGCTCCTACAATGAGCAGTTCTTC | CATSEHMTSGSSYNEQFF
TRBJ2-1 | TRBV4-2 | NA | NA | TGTGCCAGCAGCCAAGATGGGGGGACGGGTTACAATGAGCAGTTCTTC | CASSQDGGTGYNEQFF
TRBJ2-4 | TRBV20-1 | NA | NA | TGCAGTGCTAGAGATGGGGCCTACCGGAACATTCAGTACTTC | CSARDGAYRNIQYF
TRBJ2-1 | TRBV6-6 | NA | NA | TGTGCCAGCAGTTACTCGCCCAGGGTTCAGGGCAATGAGCAGTTCTTC | CASSYSPRVQGNEQFF
TRBJ2-3 | TRBV5-1 | TRBD1 | NA | TGCGCCAGCAAACAGGGGTCCAGCACAGCTACGCAGTATTTT | CASKQGSSTATQYF
TRBJ1-1 | TRBV5-1 | NA | NA | TGCGCCAGCAGCTTGGGGGCCAGTTTGAACACTGAAGCTTTCTTT | CASSLGASLNTEAFF
TRBJ2-1 | TRBV7-9 | TRBD2 | NA | TGTGCCAGCAGCCCCCCGGATAGCGGGGGGGCTGATGAGCAGTTCTTC | CASSPPDSGGADEQFF
TRBJ2-6 | TRBV28 | NA | few | TGTGCCAGCACCTCCCGGGCCTCTGGGGCCAACGTCCTGACTTTC | CASTSRASGANVLTF
TRBJ1-2 | TRBV6-5 | NA | few | TGTGCCAGCAGTTACTCATGGGGCAATCCTAACTATGGCTACACCTTC | CASSYSWGNPNYGYTF
TRBJ1-3 | TRBV5-1 | NA | NA | TGCGCCAGCAGCTATGACCGGTCAACTGGAAACACCATATATTTT | CASSYDRSTGNTIYF
TRBJ2-4 | TRBV2 | TRBD1 | NA | TGTGCCAGCAGTGAACTCGAGGCAGGGGGCGTCCCAAAGGGCATTCAGTACTTC | CASSELEAGGVPKGIQYF
TRBJ1-5 | TRBV28 | TRBD1 | NA | TGTGCCAGCAGTCTAGCTGGCAGGGGGGACGGGCAGCCCCAGCATTTT | CASSLAGRGDGQPQHF